Described below is a single TCR beta chain sequence and its context. This sample was included in a study of blood T cell repertoires in COVID-19. Some clones are missing from TCRdb's copy, which holds only in-frame ones; the method was immunoSEQ multiplex PCR. This table has roughly 150,000 clones, 80% to 90% appearing once. The sequencing input was peripheral blood. This clonotype was obtained from a man aged 60 to 75 with acute or convalescent COVID-19.

DNA for the CDR3: TGCGCCAGCAGGGGACTGGTCGGGGGTCAAGAGACCCAGTACTTC. It yields the protein CASRGLVGGQETQYF. The V and J genes are TRBV10-1 and TRBJ2-5; tentative D call: TRBD2 (6 bases). Germline assignment: CDR1 WNHNN and CDR2 SYGVQD (reference sequence). The V gene lost 6 bases and the J gene lost 2 bases, with 16 bases spanning the gap. This CDR3 is built from 15 residues.